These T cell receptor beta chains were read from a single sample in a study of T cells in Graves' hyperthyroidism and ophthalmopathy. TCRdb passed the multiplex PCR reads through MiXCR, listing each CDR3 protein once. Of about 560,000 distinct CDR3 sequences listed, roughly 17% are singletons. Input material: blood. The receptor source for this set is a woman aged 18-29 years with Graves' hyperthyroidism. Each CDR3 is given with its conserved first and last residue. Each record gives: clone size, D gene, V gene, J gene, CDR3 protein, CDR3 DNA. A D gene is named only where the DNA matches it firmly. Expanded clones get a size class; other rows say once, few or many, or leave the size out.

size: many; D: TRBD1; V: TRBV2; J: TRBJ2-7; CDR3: CASIGQGRSYEQYF; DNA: TGTGCCAGCATCGGACAGGGTCGATCCTACGAGCAGTACTTC
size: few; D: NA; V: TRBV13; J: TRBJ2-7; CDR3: CASSGRGHYEQYF; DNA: TGTGCCAGCAGCGGGCGGGGCCACTACGAGCAGTACTTC
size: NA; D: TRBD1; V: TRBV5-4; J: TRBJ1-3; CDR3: CASSSGGPWGNTIYF; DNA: TGTGCCAGCAGCTCAGGGGGGCCCTGGGGAAACACCATATATTTT
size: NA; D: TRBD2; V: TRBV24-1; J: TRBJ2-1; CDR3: CATRGRLANPEQFF; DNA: TGTGCCACCAGGGGGAGACTAGCAAATCCTGAGCAGTTCTTC
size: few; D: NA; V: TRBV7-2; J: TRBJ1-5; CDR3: CASSLRGGRDQPQHF; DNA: TGTGCCAGCAGCTTAAGAGGGGGGCGGGATCAGCCCCAGCATTTT
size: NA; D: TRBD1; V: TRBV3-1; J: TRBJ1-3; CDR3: CASSQDGSGGNTIYF; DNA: TGTGCCAGCAGCCAAGATGGGTCAGGGGGGAACACCATATATTTT
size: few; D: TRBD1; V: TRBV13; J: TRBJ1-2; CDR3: CASSSRRRQGGDGYTF; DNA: TGTGCCAGCAGCTCCCGTAGGAGACAGGGGGGGGATGGCTACACCTTC
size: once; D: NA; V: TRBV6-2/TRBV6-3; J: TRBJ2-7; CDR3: CASSYGDLFEQYF; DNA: TGTGCCAGCAGTTACGGTGACTTATTTGAGCAGTACTTC
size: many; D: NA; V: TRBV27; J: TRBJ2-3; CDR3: CASSPTLPGTDTQYF; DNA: TGTGCCAGCAGTCCTACGCTCCCGGGCACAGATACGCAGTATTTT
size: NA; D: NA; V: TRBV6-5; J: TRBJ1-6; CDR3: CASSYMGVPPLHF; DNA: TGTGCCAGCAGTTACATGGGGGTACCACCCCTCCACTTT
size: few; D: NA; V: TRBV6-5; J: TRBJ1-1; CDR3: CASSYGVKMNTEAFF; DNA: TGTGCCAGCAGTTACGGCGTCAAAATGAACACTGAAGCTTTCTTT
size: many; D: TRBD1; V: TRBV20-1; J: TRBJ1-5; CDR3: CSAPSFGTGSTNQPQHF; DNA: TGCAGTGCTCCTTCCTTCGGGACAGGGTCAACCAATCAGCCCCAGCATTTT
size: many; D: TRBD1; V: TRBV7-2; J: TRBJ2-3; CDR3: CASSGRQGYTDTQYF; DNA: TGTGCCAGCAGCGGCAGACAGGGATACACAGATACGCAGTATTTT
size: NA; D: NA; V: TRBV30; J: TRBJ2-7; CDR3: CAWSVSFVDEQYF; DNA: TGTGCCTGGAGTGTATCCTTTGTAGACGAGCAGTACTTC
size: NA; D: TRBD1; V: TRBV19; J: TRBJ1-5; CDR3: CASSTSPGGGGNQPQHF; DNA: TGTGCCAGTAGTACAAGTCCAGGGGGCGGAGGGAATCAGCCCCAGCATTTT
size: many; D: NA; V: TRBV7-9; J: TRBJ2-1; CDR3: CASSQGVYAYNEQFF; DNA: TGTGCCAGCAGCCAAGGTGTCTATGCCTACAATGAGCAGTTCTTC
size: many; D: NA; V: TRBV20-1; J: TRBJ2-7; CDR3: CSASVGHEQYF; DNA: TGCAGTGCTAGCGTGGGCCACGAGCAGTACTTC
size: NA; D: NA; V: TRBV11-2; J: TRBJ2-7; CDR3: CASSSNTGYYEQYF; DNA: TGTGCCAGCAGCTCCAATACTGGGTACTACGAGCAGTACTTC
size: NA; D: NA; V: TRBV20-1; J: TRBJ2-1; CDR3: CSARESPGDEQFF; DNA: TGCAGTGCTAGAGAGTCCCCCGGGGATGAGCAGTTCTTC
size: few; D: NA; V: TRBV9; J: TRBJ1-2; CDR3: CASSVGLNYGYTF; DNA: TGTGCCAGCAGCGTAGGACTTAACTATGGCTACACCTTC
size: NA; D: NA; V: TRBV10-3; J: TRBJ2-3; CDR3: CAISEPKGVSTDTQYF; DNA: TGTGCCATCAGTGAGCCGAAGGGGGTTAGCACAGATACGCAGTATTTT
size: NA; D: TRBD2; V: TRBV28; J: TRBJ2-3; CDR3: CASTMTSGSGDTQYF; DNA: TGTGCCAGCACTATGACTAGCGGGAGTGGAGATACGCAGTATTTT
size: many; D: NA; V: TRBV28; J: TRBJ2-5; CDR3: CASSFSTDQETQYF; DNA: TGTGCCAGCAGTTTTTCGACAGACCAAGAGACCCAGTACTTC
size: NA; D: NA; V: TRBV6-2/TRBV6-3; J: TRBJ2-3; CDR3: CASSSSQAQYF; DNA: TGTGCCAGCAGCTCATCCCAGGCGCAGTATTTT
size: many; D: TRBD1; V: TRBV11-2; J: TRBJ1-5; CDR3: CASSFGQGEPQHF; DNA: TGTGCCAGCAGCTTTGGGCAGGGGGAGCCCCAGCATTTT
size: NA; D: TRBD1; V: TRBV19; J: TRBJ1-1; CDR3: CASIKPGQINTEAFF; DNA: TGTGCCAGTATCAAACCGGGACAGATAAACACTGAAGCTTTCTTT
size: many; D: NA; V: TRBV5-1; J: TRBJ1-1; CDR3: CASSLYGSDTEAFF; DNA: TGCGCCAGCAGCTTGTACGGGAGCGACACTGAAGCTTTCTTT
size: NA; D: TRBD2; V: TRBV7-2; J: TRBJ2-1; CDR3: CASSRREGMGEQFF; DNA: TGTGCCAGCAGTCGGCGGGAGGGAATGGGTGAGCAGTTCTTC
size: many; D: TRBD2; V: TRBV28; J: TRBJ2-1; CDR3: CASRPGLGLLDEQFF; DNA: TGTGCCAGCCGACCGGGACTAGGCCTCCTGGATGAGCAGTTCTTC
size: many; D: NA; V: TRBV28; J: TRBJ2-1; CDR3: CASTRGGITYTYNEQFF; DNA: TGTGCCAGCACCAGAGGAGGGATTACTTACACCTACAATGAGCAGTTCTTC
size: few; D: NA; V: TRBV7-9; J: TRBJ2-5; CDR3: CASSLGALGGETQYF; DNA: TGTGCCAGCAGCTTAGGGGCCCTGGGGGGAGAGACCCAGTACTTC
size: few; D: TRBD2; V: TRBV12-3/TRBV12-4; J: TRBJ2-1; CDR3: CASSLREGIAFF; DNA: TGTGCCAGCAGTTTACGGGAGGGGATTGCGTTCTTC
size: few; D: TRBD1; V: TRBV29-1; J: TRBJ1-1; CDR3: CSVERTGASEAFF; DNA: TGCAGCGTTGAAAGGACAGGGGCAAGTGAAGCTTTCTTT
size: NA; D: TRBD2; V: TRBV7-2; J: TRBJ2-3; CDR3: CASSLQTSGGSNTDTQYF; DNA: TGTGCCAGCAGCTTACAGACTAGCGGGGGGTCCAACACAGATACGCAGTATTTT
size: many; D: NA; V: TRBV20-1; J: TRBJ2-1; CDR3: CSAPKTFPRNNEQFF; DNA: TGCAGTGCTCCTAAGACTTTTCCCAGGAACAATGAGCAGTTCTTC
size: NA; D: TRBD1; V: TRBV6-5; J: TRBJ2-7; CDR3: CASSSRDRAIYEQYF; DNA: TGTGCCAGCAGTTCCAGAGACAGGGCGATCTACGAGCAGTACTTC
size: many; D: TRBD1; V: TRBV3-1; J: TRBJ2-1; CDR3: CASSLRDRGWTYNEQFF; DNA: TGTGCCAGCAGCCTCAGGGACAGGGGATGGACCTACAATGAGCAGTTCTTC
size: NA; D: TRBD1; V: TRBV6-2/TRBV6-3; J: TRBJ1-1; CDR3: CASSYSSVPTGYTEAFF; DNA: TGTGCCAGCAGTTACTCGTCGGTCCCGACAGGGTACACTGAAGCTTTCTTT
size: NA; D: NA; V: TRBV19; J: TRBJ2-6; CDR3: CASSADRTSGANVLTF; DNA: TGTGCCAGTAGTGCCGACAGGACGTCTGGGGCCAACGTCCTGACTTTC
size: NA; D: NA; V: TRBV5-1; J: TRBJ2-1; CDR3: CASSLPTAPANNEQFF; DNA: TGCGCCAGCAGCTTGCCCACTGCTCCTGCTAACAATGAGCAGTTCTTC